These 28 T cell receptor beta chains were all obtained from the same sample, sequenced in a study of T cells after yellow fever vaccination. TCRdb analysed the 5' RACE reads with MiXCR anew, one entry per CDR3 protein. The table shows over 70,000 distinct CDR3 sequences, with 7.5% to 9% occurring only once. Specimen: CD8+ T cells sorted from PBMCs, collected on the day of the yellow fever booster vaccination. The receptors shown here come from a man aged 25 to 40 who received the YFV17D yellow fever vaccine.

This clonotype occurred a few times. The rearrangement uses TRBV4-3 and TRBJ1-2; tentative D call: TRBD1 (6 bases). Trimming took off 1 base at V and 2 bases at J, with 17 bases between the two ends. Germline values: CDR1 LGHNA, CDR2 YSLEER. The CDR3 contains 17 residues. CDR3 sequence: CASSQGLDGGQNYGYTF. The CDR3 DNA reads as TGCGCCAGCAGCCAAGGGTTGGATGGGGGACAAAACTATGGCTACACCTTC.

This clonotype was seen many times. The chain joins TRBV29-1 to TRBJ2-7, with D possibly called TRBD1 or TRBD2 (5 bases each). Germline CDR1 is SQVTM and CDR2 is ANQGSEA. This CDR3 has 14 amino acids. The ends were cut back, 4 bases at V and 2 bases at J, with 15 bases in the middle. DNA for the CDR3: TGCAGCGTTGTTGTTTTAGGGACCACCTACGAGCAGTACTTC. Amino acid sequence: CSVVVLGTTYEQYF.

The J gene is TRBJ2-2, the V gene TRBV7-9; 16 nucleotides match TRBD2. The CDR3 loop spans 18 amino acids. Germline values: CDR1 SEHNR, CDR2 FQNEAQ (reference sequence). V dropped 5 bases and J dropped 7; count of bases not matched to a gene: 10. CDR3 DNA: TGTGCCAGCAGCGCCGGGACTAGCGGGAGGGCCGTGATCGGGGAGCTGTTTTTT. Its translation is CASSAGTSGRAVIGELFF.

The chain uses TRBV5-5 and TRBJ1-1; 10 nucleotides agree with TRBD1. There are 14 residues in the CDR3. CDR1 is SGHKS and CDR2 is YYEKEE in the germline V gene (reference sequence). V shed 3 bases, J shed 5 bases, and the junction held 4 bases outside the gene matches. The chain's CDR3 is CASSWTGGYTEAFF. The CDR3 DNA reads as TGTGCCAGCAGCTGGACAGGGGGATATACTGAAGCTTTCTTT. Variable domain in full (rest from reference TRBV5-5 and TRBJ1-1): DAGVTQSPTHLIKTRGQQVTLRCSPISGHKSVSWYQQVLGQGPQFIFQYYEKEERGRGNFPDRFSARQFPNYSSELNVNALLLGDSALYLCASSWTGGYTEAFFGQGTRLTVV.

The chain carries TRBV12-3 or TRBV12-4 and TRBJ2-3; D unresolved. The CDR3 contains 14 residues. Trimming pared 8 bases from V and 1 base from J, leaving 13 bases between. The CDR3 reads CASGDTFGTDTQYF. The DNA of the CDR3 is TGTGCCAGCGGGGATACATTCGGCACAGATACGCAGTATTTT.

V and J are TRBV30 and TRBJ1-5; TRBD1 might be the D (5 bases). This CDR3 spans 14 amino acids. Germline V lookup: CDR1 GTSNPN, CDR2 SVGIG (reference sequence). Trimming took 4 bases from V and 8 from J, leaving 18 bases between them. The CDR3: CAWTISGSAEPQHF. CDR3 DNA sequence: TGTGCCTGGACCATATCAGGGTCCGCGGAGCCCCAGCATTTT.

This clonotype appeared a few times. The chain has TRBV27 and TRBJ2-7, with D maybe TRBD1 (5 bases). This CDR3 is 14 amino acids long. The germline V gene has CDR1 MNHEY and CDR2 SMNVEV (reference sequence). Trimming left V 5 bases short and J 3 bases short, with 14 bases between. CDR3 sequence: CASSPFGHIYEQYF. For the CDR3, the DNA is TGTGCCAGCAGTCCCTTCGGACACATCTACGAGCAGTACTTC.

The chain uses TRBV9 and TRBJ2-6; TRBD1 agrees at 10 bases. Germline-derived CDR1 and CDR2 are SGDLS and YYNGEE. This CDR3 has 19 residues. V shed 7 bases and J 0 bases; nucleotides not matched to a gene: 13. The CDR3 sequence: CASGSGTGAIHSGANVLTF. The CDR3 bases are TGTGCCAGCGGATCCGGGACAGGGGCCATCCACTCTGGGGCCAACGTCCTGACTTTC.

A few counts support this clonotype. The chain has TRBV27 and TRBJ2-7; D may be TRBD2 (6 bases). This CDR3 spans 12 amino acids. Trimming removed 8 bases at V and 9 bases at J, with 17 bases between. The germline CDR1 and CDR2 sequences are MNHEY and SMNVEV (reference sequence). The CDR3 sequence: CASPRWGVAQYF. CDR3 in DNA: TGTGCCAGCCCCCGGTGGGGGGTAGCGCAGTACTTC.

This clonotype was seen a few times. The chain uses TRBV6-5 and TRBJ2-4; TRBD2 matches at 11 bases. CDR3 length: 17 amino acids. Germline trimming cut 4 bases from V and 4 bases from J; bases unmatched to any gene: 9. Germline V CDR1 and CDR2: MNHEY, SVGAGI. For the CDR3, the DNA is TGTGCCAGCAGTTCGCCTTCTAGCGGGAGGAAGAAAAACATTCAGTACTTC. It translates to CASSSPSSGRKKNIQYF.

This clonotype has a handful of counts. The chain recombines TRBV6-2 or TRBV6-3 with TRBJ2-7; D is possibly TRBD1 or TRBD2 (5 bases each). Trimming cost V 2 bases and J 6 bases, with 5 bases left between them. The CDR3 loop spans 11 amino acids. Germline V lookup: CDR1 MNHEY, CDR2 SVGEGT. CDR3 sequence reads: CASSYGGEQYF. The CDR3 DNA follows: TGTGCCAGCAGTTACGGGGGCGAGCAGTACTTC.

The V gene is TRBV6-5, the J gene TRBJ2-3, with a possible D match to TRBD1 (5 bases). The CDR3 totals 10 residues. The V gene's germline CDR1 is MNHEY and CDR2 SVGAGI. The V end lost 8 bases, the J end lost 7 bases, and 7 bases lay between the germline ends. CDR3 residues: CASWTNTQYF. The DNA of the CDR3 is TGTGCCAGCTGGACAAATACGCAGTATTTT.

The chain has TRBV3-1 and TRBJ1-1, with TRBD1 identical over 7 bases. CDR1 and CDR2 from the germline V gene are LGHDT and YNNKEL (reference sequence). The CDR3 spans 14 residues. Trimming removed 5 bases from V and 5 bases from J; junction bases left unmatched: 8. This CDR3 is CASSGGQTRTEAFF. CDR3 nucleotide sequence: TGTGCCAGCAGCGGGGGACAGACGAGAACTGAAGCTTTCTTT.

This clonotype was picked up a small number of times. V gene TRBV11-2 combines with J gene TRBJ2-1, with D possibly being TRBD2 (6 bases). The V gene's germline CDR1 is SGHAT and CDR2 FQNNGV. With 1 base removed from V and 9 bases from J, the gap between germline ends came to 13 bases. CDR3 length: 14 residues. DNA for the CDR3: TGTGCCAGCAGCTTAGGCGGGATTGAGGGTGAGCAGTTCTTC. It specifies CASSLGGIEGEQFF.

This clonotype was counted a few times. The rearrangement uses TRBV5-1 and TRBJ1-1, with TRBD1 as a possible D gene (6 bases). The length of the CDR3 is 14 residues. Trimming left V 4 bases short and J 0 bases short, with 10 bases between. The V gene's germline CDR1 is SGHRS and CDR2 YFSETQ. The CDR3 spells CASSLDRMNTEAFF. Written as DNA, the CDR3 is TGCGCCAGCAGCCTCGACAGGATGAACACTGAAGCTTTCTTT.

This clonotype has only a few counts. The CDR3 reads CSVERSAPQETQYF. CDR3 coding DNA: TGCAGCGTTGAAAGGAGCGCACCGCAAGAGACCCAGTACTTC. The chain links TRBV29-1 to TRBJ2-5; D is unresolved. This CDR3 is 14 amino acids long. Germline V CDR1 and CDR2: SQVTM, ANQGSEA. The V gene lost 2 bases and the J gene lost 2 bases, with 12 bases spanning the gap.

The rearrangement links TRBV29-1 to TRBJ2-5, with D maybe TRBD2 (5 bases). From germline, CDR1 is SQVTM and CDR2 ANQGSEA. Trimming took 8 bases from V and 2 from J, leaving 18 bases between them. This CDR3 is built from 14 residues. Here the CDR3 reads CSIPGPGEQETQYF. Here the CDR3 DNA reads TGCAGCATTCCGGGCCCCGGGGAGCAAGAGACCCAGTACTTC.

The rearrangement joins TRBV4-3 to TRBJ2-1; no clear D. This CDR3 has 13 residues. V was cut by 4 bases and J by 4 bases, with 8 bases left in between. Germline V gene data show CDR1 as LGHNA and CDR2 as YSLEER. CDR3 sequence: CASSPFPYNEQFF. DNA for the CDR3: TGCGCCAGCAGCCCCTTTCCGTACAATGAGCAGTTCTTC.

The chain couples TRBV12-3 or TRBV12-4 to TRBJ1-1; D remains ambiguous. V lost 3 bases and J 7 bases, leaving 6 bases between the germline ends. CDR3 length equals 11 residues. The CDR3 DNA is TGTGCCAGCAGTTTCAGAGATGAAGCTTTCTTT. Its translation: CASSFRDEAFF.

This clonotype was picked up many times. This chain connects TRBV25-1 to TRBJ2-5; TRBD1 might be the D (6 bases). CDR1 is MGHDK, CDR2 SYGVNS, per germline. The CDR3 is 10 amino acids. CDR3 DNA sequence: TGTAACAGGGCTGGAGAGACCCAGTACTTC. Translation: CNRAGETQYF.

The genes are TRBV6-5 and TRBJ1-5; D unresolved. The CDR3 is made up of 13 amino acids. Trimming removed 4 bases from V and 3 bases from J, with 7 bases in between. CDR1 and CDR2 from the germline V gene are MNHEY and SVGAGI. The CDR3 nucleotides read TGTGCCAGCAGTTTTGCACTCAATCAGCCCCAGCATTTT. Protein product: CASSFALNQPQHF.

Many counts were recorded for this clonotype. The chain combines TRBV7-9 with TRBJ1-1, with a possible D match to TRBD1 (6 bases). V lost 4 bases, J lost 8 bases, and 20 bases lay in between. The CDR3 is made up of 15 amino acids. CDR1 and CDR2 from the germline V gene are SEHNR and FQNEAQ (reference sequence). The chain's CDR3 is CASSSWTEDPREAFF. The CDR3 DNA reads as TGTGCCAGCAGCTCCTGGACAGAGGACCCTAGGGAAGCTTTCTTT.

This clonotype was seen ten or more times. V is TRBV20-1 and J is TRBJ2-1; 10 bases fit TRBD2. Trimming removed 3 bases from V and 6 bases from J; junction bases left unmatched: 2. The CDR3 has 13 residues. Germline V gene data show CDR1 as DFQATT and CDR2 as SNEGSKA (reference sequence). CDR3 in DNA: TGCAGTGCTAGCGGGACTAGCGTCAATGAGCAGTTCTTC. Residues: CSASGTSVNEQFF.

This clonotype was counted ten times or more. V usage is TRBV27 and J usage is TRBJ1-1; D remains ambiguous. V shed 0 bases and J shed 3 bases, with 5 bases lying between them. The V gene's germline CDR1 is MNHEY and CDR2 SMNVEV (reference sequence). The CDR3 spans 13 residues. The CDR3 protein is CASSLSWDTEAFF. The CDR3 DNA reads as TGTGCCAGCAGTTTATCTTGGGACACTGAAGCTTTCTTT.

This clonotype was seen at least ten times. The chain uses TRBV29-1 and TRBJ2-6, with D hard to call. Germline V gene data show CDR1 as SQVTM and CDR2 as ANQGSEA. The CDR3 is 13 residues long. With 6 bases removed from V and 0 bases from J, the gap between germline ends came to 6 bases. CDR3 loop: CSVAASGANVLTF. The CDR3 DNA reads TGCAGCGTCGCAGCCTCTGGGGCCAACGTCCTGACTTTC.

This clonotype was seen repeatedly, ten times or more. The genes are TRBV20-1 and TRBJ2-7; D gene unclear. V gave up 5 bases and J gave up 2 bases, with 4 bases separating them. Germline lookup yields CDR1 DFQATT and CDR2 SNEGSKA (reference sequence). This CDR3 contains 10 residues. CDR3 sequence: CSAVTYEQYF. The CDR3 bases are TGCAGTGCTGTAACCTACGAGCAGTACTTC.

The V and J genes are TRBV6-5 and TRBJ2-1; tentatively, D is TRBD2 (7 bases). Between the trimmed V and J ends, which lost 4 bases and 7 bases, there was a span of 11 bases. Germline assignment: CDR1 MNHEY and CDR2 SVGAGI. The CDR3 is 13 residues long. CDR3 sequence: CASSWGGGNEQFF. CDR3 DNA sequence: TGTGCCAGCAGTTGGGGAGGGGGGAATGAGCAGTTCTTC.

At least ten counts were recorded for this clonotype. The V and J genes are TRBV3-1 and TRBJ2-7; 9 bases are a match to TRBD2. From germline, CDR1 is LGHDT and CDR2 YNNKEL (reference sequence). The CDR3 consists of 19 residues. After removal of 5 bases from V and 5 bases from J, the junction contained 22 bases not matched to a gene. DNA of the CDR3: TGTGCCAGCAGCTTCCGGACTAGCGCACTAATGATACAACAGCACGAGCAGTACTTC. Encoded protein: CASSFRTSALMIQQHEQYF.